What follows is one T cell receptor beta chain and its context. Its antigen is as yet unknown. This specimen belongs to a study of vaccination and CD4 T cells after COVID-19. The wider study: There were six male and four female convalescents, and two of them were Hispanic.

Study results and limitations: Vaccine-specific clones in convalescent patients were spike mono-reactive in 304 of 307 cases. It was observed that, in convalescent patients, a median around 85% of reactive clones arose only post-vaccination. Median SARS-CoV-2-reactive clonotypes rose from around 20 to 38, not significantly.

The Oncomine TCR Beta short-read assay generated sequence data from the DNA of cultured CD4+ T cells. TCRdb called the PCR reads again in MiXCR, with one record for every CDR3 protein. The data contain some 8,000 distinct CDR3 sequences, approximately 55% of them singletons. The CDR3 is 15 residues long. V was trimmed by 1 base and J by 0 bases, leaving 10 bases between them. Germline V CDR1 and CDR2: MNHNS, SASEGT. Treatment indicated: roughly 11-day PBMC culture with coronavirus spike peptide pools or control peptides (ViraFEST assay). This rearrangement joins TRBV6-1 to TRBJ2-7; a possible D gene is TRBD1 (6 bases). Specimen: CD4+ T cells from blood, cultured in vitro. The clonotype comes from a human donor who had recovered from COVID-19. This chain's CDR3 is CASSEEGRGSYEQYF. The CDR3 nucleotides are TGTGCCAGCAGTGAAGAGGGCAGGGGCTCCTACGAGCAGTACTTC.